The present T cell receptor (beta chain) was sequenced within a study of T cells in Graves' hyperthyroidism and ophthalmopathy. Study-wide context: The authors collected peripheral blood at initial diagnosis, before any treatment.

Extraction of PBMCs used roughly 9.4 ml of fresh peripheral blood. RNA transcripts gave rise to amplified TCR beta CDR3 regions. An initial round of RT-PCR targeting the TCR CDR3 relied on the HTBI primer set. One entry per CDR3 protein, called by TCRdb with MiXCR from the multiplex PCR reads. The sample consists of around 340,000 distinct CDR3 sequences, approximately 18% of them appearing once. Germline-derived CDR1 and CDR2 are MNHEY and SVGEGT. Trimming cost V 6 bases and J 6 bases, with 3 bases left between them. The CDR3 sequence is 9 residues long. Specimen: blood. J is TRBJ2-7 and V is TRBV6-2 or TRBV6-3; no definite D call. This receptor was identified in a woman aged 50 to 65 with Graves' hyperthyroidism. CDR3 amino acids: CASRTEQYF. CDR3 in DNA: TGTGCCAGCAGGACCGAGCAGTACTTC.